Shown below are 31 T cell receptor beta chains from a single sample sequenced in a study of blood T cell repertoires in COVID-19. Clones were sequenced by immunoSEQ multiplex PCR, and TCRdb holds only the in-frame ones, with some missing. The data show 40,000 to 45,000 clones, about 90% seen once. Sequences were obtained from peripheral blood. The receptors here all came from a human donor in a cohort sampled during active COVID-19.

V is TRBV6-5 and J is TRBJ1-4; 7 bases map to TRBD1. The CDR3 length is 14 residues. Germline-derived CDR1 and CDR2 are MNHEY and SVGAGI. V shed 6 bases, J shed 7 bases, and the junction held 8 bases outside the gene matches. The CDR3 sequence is CASSVGQVGEKLFF. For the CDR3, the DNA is TGTGCCAGCAGCGTCGGACAGGTCGGTGAAAAACTGTTTTTT.

For the CDR3, the DNA is TGTGCCAGCAGCTTAGGAGGAGGGACTTCCGGGTTCTTC. Translated, it gives CASSLGGGTSGFF. The chain employs TRBV11-2 and TRBJ2-1; weak D call: TRBD2 (6 bases). Looked up from germline, CDR1 is SGHAT and CDR2 is FQNNGV. Trimming cost V 1 base and J 15 bases, with 16 bases left between them. This CDR3 is 13 amino acids long.

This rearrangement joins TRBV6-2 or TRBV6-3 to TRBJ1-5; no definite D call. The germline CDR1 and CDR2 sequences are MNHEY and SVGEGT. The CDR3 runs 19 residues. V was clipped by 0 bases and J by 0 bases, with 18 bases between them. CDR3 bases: TGTGCCAGCAGTTACTCGCCCCGAACCGATAGATATAGCAATCAGCCCCAGCATTTT. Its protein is CASSYSPRTDRYSNQPQHF.

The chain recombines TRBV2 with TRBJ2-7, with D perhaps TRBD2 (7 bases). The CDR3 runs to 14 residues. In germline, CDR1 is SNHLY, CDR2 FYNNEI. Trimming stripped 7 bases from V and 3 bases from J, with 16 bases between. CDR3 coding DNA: TGTGCCAGCACCAGGGAGGGACAAGTCTACGAGCAGTACTTC. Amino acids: CASTREGQVYEQYF.

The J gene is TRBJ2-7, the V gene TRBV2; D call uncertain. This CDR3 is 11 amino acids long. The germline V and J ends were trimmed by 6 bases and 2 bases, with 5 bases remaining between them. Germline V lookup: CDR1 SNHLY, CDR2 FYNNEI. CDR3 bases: TGTGCCAGCAGGGAGACCTACGAGCAGTACTTC. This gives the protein CASRETYEQYF.

As DNA, the CDR3 is TGTGCCTGGAGGGCTCCGATCGGGAGGCGTGCCTATGGCTACACCTTC. Translated: CAWRAPIGRRAYGYTF. The chain recombines TRBV30 with TRBJ1-2; no clear D. The V and J ends lost 3 bases and 4 bases respectively, with 21 bases between them. Germline CDR1 and CDR2: GTSNPN and SVGIG (reference sequence). This CDR3 contains 16 residues.

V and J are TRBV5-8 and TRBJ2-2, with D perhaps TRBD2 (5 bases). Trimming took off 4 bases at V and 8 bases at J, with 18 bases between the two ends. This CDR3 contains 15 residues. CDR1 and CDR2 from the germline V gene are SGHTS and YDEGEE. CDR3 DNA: TGTGCCAGCAGCCCCGGACTCATACTAGTTGGGGAGCTGTTTTTT. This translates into CASSPGLILVGELFF.

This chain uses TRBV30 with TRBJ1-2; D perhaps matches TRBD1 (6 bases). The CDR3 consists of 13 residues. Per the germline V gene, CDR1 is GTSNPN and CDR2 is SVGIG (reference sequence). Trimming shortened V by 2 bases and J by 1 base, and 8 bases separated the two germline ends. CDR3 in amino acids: CAWSSDSNYGYTF. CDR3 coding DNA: TGTGCCTGGAGTTCGGACAGTAACTATGGCTACACCTTC.

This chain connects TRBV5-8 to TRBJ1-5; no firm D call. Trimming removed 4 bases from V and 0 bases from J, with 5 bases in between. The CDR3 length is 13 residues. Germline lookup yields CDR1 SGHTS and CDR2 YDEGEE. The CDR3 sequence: CASSPNSNQPQHF. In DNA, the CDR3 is TGTGCCAGCAGCCCCAATAGCAATCAGCCCCAGCATTTT.

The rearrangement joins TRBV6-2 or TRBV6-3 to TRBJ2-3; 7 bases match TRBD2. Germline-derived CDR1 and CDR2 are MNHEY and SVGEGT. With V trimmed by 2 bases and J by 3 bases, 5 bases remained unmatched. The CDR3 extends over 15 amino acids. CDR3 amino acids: CASSYGGGSTDTQYF. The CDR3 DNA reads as TGTGCCAGCAGTTACGGCGGGGGTTCGACAGATACGCAGTATTTT.

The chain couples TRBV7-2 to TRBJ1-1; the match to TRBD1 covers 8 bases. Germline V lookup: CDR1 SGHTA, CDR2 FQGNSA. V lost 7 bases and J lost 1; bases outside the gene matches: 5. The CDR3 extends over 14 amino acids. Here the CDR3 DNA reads TGTGCCAGCAACGGGGACAGGACGAACACTGAAGCTTTCTTT. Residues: CASNGDRTNTEAFF.

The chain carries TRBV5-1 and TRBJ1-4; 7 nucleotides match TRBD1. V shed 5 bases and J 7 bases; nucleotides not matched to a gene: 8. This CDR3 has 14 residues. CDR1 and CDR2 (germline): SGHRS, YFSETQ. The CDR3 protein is CASSPLTGREKLFF. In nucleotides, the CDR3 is TGCGCCAGCAGTCCGTTGACAGGGCGTGAAAAACTGTTTTTT. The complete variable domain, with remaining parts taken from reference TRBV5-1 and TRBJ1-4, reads KAGVTQTPRYLIKTRGQQVTLSCSPISGHRSVSWYQQTPGQGLQFLFEYFSETQRNKGNFPGRFSGRQFSNSRSEMNVSTLELGDSALYLCASSPLTGREKLFFGSGTQLSVL.

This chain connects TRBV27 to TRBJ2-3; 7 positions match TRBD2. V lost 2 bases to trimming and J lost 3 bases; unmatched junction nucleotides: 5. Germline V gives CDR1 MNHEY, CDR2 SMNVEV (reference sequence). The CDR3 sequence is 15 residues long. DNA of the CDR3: TGTGCCAGCAGTTTACAGCCTAGCGGTACAGATACGCAGTATTTT. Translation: CASSLQPSGTDTQYF.

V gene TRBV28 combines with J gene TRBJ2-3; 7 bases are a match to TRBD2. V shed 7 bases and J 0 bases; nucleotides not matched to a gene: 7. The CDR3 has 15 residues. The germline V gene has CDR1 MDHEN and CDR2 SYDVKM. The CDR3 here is CASNSLAPSTDTQYF. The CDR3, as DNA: TGTGCCAGCAACTCACTAGCGCCGAGCACAGATACGCAGTATTTT.

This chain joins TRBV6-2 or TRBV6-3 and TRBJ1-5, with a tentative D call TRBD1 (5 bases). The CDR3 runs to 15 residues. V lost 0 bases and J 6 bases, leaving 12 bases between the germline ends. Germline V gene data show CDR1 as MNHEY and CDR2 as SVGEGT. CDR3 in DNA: TGTGCCAGCAGTTACTCGACAGCCCCTACTCAGCCCCAGCATTTT. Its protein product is CASSYSTAPTQPQHF.

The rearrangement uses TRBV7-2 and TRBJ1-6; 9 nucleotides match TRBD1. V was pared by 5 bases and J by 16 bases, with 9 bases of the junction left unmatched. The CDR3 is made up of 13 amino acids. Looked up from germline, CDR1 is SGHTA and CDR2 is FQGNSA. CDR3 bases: TGTGCCAGCAGCGGACAGGGGAAAGATGGGCTCCACTTT. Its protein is CASSGQGKDGLHF.

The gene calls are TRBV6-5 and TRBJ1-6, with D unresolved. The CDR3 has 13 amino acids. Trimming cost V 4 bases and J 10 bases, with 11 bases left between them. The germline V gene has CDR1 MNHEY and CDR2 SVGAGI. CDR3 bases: TGTGCCAGCAGTTCTCGGGGAATCTCACCCCTCCACTTT. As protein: CASSSRGISPLHF.

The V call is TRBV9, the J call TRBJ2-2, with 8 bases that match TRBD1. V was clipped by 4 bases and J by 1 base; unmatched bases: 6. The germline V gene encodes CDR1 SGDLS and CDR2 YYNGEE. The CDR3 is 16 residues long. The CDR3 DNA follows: TGTGCCAGCAGCCCGAGGACAGGGTTGAACACCGGGGAGCTGTTTTTT. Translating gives CASSPRTGLNTGELFF.

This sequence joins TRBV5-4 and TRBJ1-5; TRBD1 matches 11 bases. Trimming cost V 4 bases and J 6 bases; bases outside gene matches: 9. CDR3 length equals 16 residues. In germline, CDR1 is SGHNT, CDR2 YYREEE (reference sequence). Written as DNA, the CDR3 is TGTGCCAGCAGCCCGAGAAGGGACAGGGGGATTCAGCCCCAGCATTTT. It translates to CASSPRRDRGIQPQHF.

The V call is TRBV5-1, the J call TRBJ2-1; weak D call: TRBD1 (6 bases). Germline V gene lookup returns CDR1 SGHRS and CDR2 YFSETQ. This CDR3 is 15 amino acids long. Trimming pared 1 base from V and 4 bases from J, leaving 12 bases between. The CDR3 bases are TGCGCCAGCAGCTTGTCGCCAGGGGTTTACAATGAGCAGTTCTTC. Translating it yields CASSLSPGVYNEQFF.

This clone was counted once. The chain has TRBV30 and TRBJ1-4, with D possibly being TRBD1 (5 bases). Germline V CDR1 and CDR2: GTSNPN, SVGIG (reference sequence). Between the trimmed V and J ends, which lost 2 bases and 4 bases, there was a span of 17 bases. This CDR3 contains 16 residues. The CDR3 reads CAWSHRRGTNNEKLFF. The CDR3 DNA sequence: TGTGCCTGGAGTCACCGACGGGGGACGAATAATGAAAAACTGTTTTTT.

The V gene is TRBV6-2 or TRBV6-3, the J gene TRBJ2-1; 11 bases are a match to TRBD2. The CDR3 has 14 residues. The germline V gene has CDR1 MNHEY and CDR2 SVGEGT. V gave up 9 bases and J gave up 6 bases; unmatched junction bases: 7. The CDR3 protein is CASSGRAGGNEQFF. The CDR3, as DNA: TGTGCCAGTAGCGGGAGGGCCGGGGGCAATGAGCAGTTCTTC.

The CDR3 nucleotides are TGTGCCAGCAGTGAAGTATGGGGGGGTGGCAATCAGCCCCAGCATTTT. As protein: CASSEVWGGGNQPQHF. The rearrangement links TRBV6-1 to TRBJ1-5; possible D gene TRBD1, 5 bases. CDR3 size: 16 residues. The germline V and J ends were trimmed by 1 base and 2 bases, with 12 bases remaining between them. Germline values: CDR1 MNHNS, CDR2 SASEGT.

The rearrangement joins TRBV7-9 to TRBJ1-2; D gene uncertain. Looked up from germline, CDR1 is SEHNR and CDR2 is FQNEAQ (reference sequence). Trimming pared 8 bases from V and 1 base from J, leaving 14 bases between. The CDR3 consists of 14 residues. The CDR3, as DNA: TGTGCCAGCCCGTTTCGGAGAAATAACTATGGCTACACCTTC. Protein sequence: CASPFRRNNYGYTF. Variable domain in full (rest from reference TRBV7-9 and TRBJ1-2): DTGVSQNPRHKITKRGQNVTFRCDPISEHNRLYWYRQTLGQGPEFLTYFQNEAQLEKSRLLSDRFSAERPKGSFSTLEIQRTEQGDSAMYLCASPFRRNNYGYTFGSGTRLTVV.

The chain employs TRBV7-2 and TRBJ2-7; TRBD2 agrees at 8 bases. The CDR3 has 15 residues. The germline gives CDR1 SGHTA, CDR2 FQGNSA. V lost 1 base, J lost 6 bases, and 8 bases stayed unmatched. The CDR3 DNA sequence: TGTGCCAGCAGCTTAGGTACAGCGGGAGTGGTCGAGCAGTACTTC. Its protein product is CASSLGTAGVVEQYF.

The DNA for the CDR3 is TGTGCCACCAGTGACCGAGGACTAGCGGGAGTCCAAGAGACCCAGTACTTC. It codes for CATSDRGLAGVQETQYF. V usage is TRBV24-1 and J usage is TRBJ2-5; 13 nucleotides match TRBD2. The V gene end was trimmed by 4 bases and the J gene end by 1 base; junction bases not matched to a gene: 5. This CDR3 has 17 residues. The germline CDR1 and CDR2 sequences are KGHDR and SFDVKD.

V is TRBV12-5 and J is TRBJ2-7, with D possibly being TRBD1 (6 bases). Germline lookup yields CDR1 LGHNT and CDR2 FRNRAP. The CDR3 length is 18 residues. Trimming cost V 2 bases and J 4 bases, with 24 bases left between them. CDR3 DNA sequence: TGTGCTAGTGGTTTGCCCTGGGACATTTGGGAAGGAGCGTACGAGCAGTACTTC. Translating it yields CASGLPWDIWEGAYEQYF.

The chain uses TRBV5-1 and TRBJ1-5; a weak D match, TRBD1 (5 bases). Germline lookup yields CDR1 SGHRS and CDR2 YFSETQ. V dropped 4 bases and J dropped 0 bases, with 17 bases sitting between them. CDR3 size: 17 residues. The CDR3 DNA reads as TGCGCCAGCAGCCCGGGGGAGCGAGCCCATAGCAATCAGCCCCAGCATTTT. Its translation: CASSPGERAHSNQPQHF. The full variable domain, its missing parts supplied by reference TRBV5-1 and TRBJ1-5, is KAGVTQTPRYLIKTRGQQVTLSCSPISGHRSVSWYQQTPGQGLQFLFEYFSETQRNKGNFPGRFSGRQFSNSRSEMNVSTLELGDSALYLCASSPGERAHSNQPQHFGDGTRLSIL.

The CDR3 spells CASSLSPGFNQPQHF. The CDR3 coding sequence is TGTGCCAGTAGTTTATCCCCAGGTTTCAATCAGCCCCAGCATTTT. The chain combines TRBV19 with TRBJ1-5; D is undetermined. V was clipped by 5 bases and J by 3 bases, with 14 bases between them. Germline values: CDR1 LNHDA, CDR2 SQIVND (reference sequence). The CDR3 is made up of 15 amino acids.

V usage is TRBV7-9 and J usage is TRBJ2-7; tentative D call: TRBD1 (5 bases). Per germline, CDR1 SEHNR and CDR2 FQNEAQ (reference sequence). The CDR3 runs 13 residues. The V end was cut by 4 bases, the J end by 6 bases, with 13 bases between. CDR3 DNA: TGTGCCAGCAGCTCCTCGCCAAGGGGCGAGCAGTACTTC. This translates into CASSSSPRGEQYF.

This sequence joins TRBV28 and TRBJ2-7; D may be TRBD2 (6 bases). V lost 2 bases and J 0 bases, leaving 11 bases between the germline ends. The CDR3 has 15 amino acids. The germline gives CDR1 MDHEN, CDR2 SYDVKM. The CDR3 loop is CASSLSLGGSYEQYF. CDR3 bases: TGTGCCAGCAGTTTAAGCCTCGGGGGCTCCTACGAGCAGTACTTC.